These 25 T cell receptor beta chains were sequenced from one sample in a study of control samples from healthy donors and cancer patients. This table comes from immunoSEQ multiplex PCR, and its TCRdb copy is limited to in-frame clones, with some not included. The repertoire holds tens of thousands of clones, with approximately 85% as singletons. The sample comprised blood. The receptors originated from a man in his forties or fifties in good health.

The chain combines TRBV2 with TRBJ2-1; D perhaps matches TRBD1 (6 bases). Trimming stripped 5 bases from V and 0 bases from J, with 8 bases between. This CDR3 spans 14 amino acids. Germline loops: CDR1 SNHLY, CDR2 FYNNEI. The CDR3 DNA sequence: TGTGCCAGCAGTTCACAGGGCTCCTACAATGAGCAGTTCTTC. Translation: CASSSQGSYNEQFF.

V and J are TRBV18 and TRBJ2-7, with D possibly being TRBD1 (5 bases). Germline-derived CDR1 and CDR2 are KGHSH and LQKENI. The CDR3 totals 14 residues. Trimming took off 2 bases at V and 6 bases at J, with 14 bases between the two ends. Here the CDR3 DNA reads TGTGCCAGCTCACCAGTAGGGGTACCGGGCGAGCAGTACTTC. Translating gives CASSPVGVPGEQYF.

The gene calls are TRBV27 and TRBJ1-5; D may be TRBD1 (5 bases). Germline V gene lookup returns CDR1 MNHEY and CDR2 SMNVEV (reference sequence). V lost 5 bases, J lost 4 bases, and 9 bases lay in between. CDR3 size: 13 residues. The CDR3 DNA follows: TGTGCCAGCAGTATAGACAGAAATCAGCCCCAGCATTTT. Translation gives CASSIDRNQPQHF.

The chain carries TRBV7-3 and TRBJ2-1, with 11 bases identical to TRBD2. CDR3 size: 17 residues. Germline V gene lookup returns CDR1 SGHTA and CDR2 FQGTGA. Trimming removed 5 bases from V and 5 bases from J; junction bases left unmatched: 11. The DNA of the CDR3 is TGTGCCAGCAGCAAAAAGGTGTCTAGCGGGGGGCACAATGAGCAGTTCTTC. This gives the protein CASSKKVSSGGHNEQFF.

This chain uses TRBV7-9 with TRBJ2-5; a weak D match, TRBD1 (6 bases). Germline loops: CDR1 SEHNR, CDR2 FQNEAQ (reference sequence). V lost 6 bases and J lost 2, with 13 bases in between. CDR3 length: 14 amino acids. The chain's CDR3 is CASRPTGPQETQYF. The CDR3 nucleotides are TGTGCCAGCAGACCGACAGGACCGCAAGAGACCCAGTACTTC.

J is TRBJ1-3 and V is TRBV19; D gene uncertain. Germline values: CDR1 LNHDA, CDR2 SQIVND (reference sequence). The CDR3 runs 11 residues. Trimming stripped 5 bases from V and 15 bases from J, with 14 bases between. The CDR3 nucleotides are TGTGCCAGTAGTGCCCGGTCGAACAGATATTTT. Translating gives CASSARSNRYF.

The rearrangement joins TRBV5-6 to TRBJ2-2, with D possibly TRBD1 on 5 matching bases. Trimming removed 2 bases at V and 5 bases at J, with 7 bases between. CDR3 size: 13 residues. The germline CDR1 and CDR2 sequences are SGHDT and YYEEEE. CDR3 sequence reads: CASSFRATGELFF. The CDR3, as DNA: TGTGCCAGCAGCTTCAGGGCAACCGGGGAGCTGTTTTTT.

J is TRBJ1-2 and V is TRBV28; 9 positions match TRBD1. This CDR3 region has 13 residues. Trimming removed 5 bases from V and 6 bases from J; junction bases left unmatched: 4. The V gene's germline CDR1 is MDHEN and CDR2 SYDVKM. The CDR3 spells CASSLGQGDGYTF. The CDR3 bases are TGTGCCAGCAGTCTGGGACAGGGAGATGGCTACACCTTC.

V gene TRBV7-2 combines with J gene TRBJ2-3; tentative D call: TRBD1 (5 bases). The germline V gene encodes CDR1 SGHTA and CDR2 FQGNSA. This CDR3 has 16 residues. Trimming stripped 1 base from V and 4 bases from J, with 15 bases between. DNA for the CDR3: TGTGCCAGCAGCTTAGAGGGAAGGTTAGGGGCAGATACGCAGTATTTT. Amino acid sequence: CASSLEGRLGADTQYF. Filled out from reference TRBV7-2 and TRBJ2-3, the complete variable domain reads GAGVSQSPSNKVTEKGKDVELRCDPISGHTALYWYRQSLGQGLEFLIYFQGNSAPDKSGLPSDRFSAERTGGSVSTLTIQRTQQEDSAVYLCASSLEGRLGADTQYFGPGTRLTVL.

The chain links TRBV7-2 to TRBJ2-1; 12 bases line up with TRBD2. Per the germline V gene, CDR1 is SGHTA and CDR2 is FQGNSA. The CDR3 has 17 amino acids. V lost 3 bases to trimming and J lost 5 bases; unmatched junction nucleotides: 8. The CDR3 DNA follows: TGTGCCAGCAGCTTCCCCCCGGGACTAGCGGGCCACAATGAGCAGTTCTTC. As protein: CASSFPPGLAGHNEQFF.

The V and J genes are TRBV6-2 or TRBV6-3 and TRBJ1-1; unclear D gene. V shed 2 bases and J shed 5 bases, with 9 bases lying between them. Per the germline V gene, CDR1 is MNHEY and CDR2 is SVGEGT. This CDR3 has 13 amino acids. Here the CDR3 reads CASSYGKGTEAFF. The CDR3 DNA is TGTGCCAGCAGTTACGGGAAAGGGACTGAAGCTTTCTTT.

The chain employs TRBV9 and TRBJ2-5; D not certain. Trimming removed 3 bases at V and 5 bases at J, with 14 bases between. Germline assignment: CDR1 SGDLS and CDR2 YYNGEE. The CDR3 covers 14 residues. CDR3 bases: TGTGCCAGCAGCGCCGGACCAGGTGGGGAGACCCAGTACTTC. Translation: CASSAGPGGETQYF.

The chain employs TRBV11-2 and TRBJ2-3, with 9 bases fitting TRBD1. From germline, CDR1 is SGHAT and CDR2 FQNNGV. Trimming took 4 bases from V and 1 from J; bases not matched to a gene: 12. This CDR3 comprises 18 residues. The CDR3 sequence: CASSSLYRGLGGTDTQYF. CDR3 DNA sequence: TGTGCCAGCAGCTCCCTCTACAGGGGGCTTGGTGGCACAGATACGCAGTATTTT.

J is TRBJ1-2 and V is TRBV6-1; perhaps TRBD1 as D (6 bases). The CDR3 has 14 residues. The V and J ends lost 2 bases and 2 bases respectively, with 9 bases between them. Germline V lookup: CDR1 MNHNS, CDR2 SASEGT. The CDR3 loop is CASSEWGQNYGYTF. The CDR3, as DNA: TGTGCCAGCAGTGAATGGGGACAAAACTATGGCTACACCTTC.

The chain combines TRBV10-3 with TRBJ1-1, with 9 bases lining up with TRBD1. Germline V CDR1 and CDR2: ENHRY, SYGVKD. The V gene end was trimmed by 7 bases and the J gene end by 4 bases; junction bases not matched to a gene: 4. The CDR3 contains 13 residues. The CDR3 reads CAITQTGGTEAFF. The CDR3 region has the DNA TGTGCCATCACCCAGACAGGGGGCACTGAAGCTTTCTTT.

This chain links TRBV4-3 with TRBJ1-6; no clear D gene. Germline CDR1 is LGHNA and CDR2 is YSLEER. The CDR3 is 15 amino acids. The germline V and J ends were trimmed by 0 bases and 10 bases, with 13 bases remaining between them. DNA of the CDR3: TGCGCCAGCAGCCAAGATCCCAGGTGGAGCTCACCCCTCCACTTT. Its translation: CASSQDPRWSSPLHF.

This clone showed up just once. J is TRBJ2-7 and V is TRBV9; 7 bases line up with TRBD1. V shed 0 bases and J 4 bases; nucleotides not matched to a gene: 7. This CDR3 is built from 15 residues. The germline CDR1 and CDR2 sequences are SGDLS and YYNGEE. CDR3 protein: CASSVGQGVGYEQYF. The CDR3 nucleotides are TGTGCCAGCAGCGTAGGCCAGGGGGTAGGTTACGAGCAGTACTTC.

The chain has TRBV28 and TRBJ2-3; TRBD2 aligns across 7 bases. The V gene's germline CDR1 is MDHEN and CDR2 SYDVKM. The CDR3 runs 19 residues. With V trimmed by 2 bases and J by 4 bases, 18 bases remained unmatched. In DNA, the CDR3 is TGTGCCAGCAGTTTACTCTCTCTTGTCGGGAGGCCCCGTGCAGATACGCAGTATTTT. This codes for CASSLLSLVGRPRADTQYF.

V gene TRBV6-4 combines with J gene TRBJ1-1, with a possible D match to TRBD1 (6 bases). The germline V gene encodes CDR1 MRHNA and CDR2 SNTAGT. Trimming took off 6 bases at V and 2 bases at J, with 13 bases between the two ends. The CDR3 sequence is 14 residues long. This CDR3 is CASRRRDINTEAFF. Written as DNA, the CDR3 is TGTGCCAGCAGACGCCGGGACATCAACACTGAAGCTTTCTTT.

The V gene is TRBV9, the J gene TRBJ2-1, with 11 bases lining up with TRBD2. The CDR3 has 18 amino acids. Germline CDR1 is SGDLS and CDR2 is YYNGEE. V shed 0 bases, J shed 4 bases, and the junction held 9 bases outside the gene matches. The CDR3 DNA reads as TGTGCCAGCAGCGTAGGGGATGGGACTAGCGGTTTTTACAATGAGCAGTTCTTC. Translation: CASSVGDGTSGFYNEQFF.

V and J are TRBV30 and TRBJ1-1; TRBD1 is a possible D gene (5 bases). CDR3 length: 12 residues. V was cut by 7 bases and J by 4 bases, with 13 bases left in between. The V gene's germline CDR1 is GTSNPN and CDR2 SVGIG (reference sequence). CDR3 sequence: CASLGGFTEAFF. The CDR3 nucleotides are TGTGCCTCGCTGGGGGGGTTCACTGAAGCTTTCTTT.

CDR3 sequence reads: CASRRRALNYGYTF. The CDR3 DNA follows: TGTGCCAGTCGTCGTCGAGCCCTAAACTATGGCTACACCTTC. The genes are TRBV28 and TRBJ1-2; D gene ambiguous. The CDR3 has 14 amino acids. Germline-derived CDR1 and CDR2 are MDHEN and SYDVKM. V gave up 9 bases and J gave up 2 bases, with 16 bases separating them.

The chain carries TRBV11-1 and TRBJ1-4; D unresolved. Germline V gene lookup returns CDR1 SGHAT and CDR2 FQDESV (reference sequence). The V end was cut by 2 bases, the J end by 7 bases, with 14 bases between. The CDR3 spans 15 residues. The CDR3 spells CASSLLGNLREKLFF. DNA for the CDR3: TGTGCCAGCAGCTTACTGGGGAACTTGCGTGAAAAACTGTTTTTT. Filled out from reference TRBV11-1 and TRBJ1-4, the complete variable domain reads EAEVAQSPRYKITEKSQAVAFWCDPISGHATLYWYRQILGQGPELLVQFQDESVVDDSQLPKDRFSAERLKGVDSTLKIQPAELGDSAMYLCASSLLGNLREKLFFGSGTQLSVL.

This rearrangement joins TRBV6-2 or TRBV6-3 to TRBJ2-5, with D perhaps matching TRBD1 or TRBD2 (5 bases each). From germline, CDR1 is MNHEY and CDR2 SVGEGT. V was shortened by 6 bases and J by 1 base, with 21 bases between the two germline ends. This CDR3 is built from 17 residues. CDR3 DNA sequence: TGTGCCAGCAGCCCTCACGGGGCCAGAGAAAGCCAAGAGACCCAGTACTTC. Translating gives CASSPHGARESQETQYF.

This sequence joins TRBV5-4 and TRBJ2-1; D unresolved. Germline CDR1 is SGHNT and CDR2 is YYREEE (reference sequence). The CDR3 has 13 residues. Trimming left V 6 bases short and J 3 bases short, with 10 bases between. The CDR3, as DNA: TGTGCCAGCATCGGACGGAGCTACAATGAGCAGTTCTTC. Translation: CASIGRSYNEQFF.